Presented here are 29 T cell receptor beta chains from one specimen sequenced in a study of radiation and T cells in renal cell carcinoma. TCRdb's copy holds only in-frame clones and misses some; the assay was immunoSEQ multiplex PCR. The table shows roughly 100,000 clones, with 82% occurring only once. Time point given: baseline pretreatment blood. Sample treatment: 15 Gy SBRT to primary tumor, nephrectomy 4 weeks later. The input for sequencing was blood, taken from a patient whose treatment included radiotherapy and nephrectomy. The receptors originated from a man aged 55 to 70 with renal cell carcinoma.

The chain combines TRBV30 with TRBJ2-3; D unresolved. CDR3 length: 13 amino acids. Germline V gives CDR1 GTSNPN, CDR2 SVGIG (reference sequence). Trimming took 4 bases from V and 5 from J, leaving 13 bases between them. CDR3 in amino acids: CAWTERARDTQYF. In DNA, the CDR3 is TGTGCCTGGACAGAAAGGGCCAGAGATACGCAGTATTTT.

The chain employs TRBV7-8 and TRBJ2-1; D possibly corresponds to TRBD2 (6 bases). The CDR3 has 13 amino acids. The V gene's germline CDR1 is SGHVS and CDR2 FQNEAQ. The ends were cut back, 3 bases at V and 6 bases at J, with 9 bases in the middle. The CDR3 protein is CASSLELANEQFF. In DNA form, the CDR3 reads TGTGCCAGCAGCTTGGAACTAGCCAATGAGCAGTTCTTC.

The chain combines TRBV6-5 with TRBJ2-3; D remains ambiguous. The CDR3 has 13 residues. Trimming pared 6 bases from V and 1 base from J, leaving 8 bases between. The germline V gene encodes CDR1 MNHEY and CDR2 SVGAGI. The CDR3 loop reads CASRNTGTDTQYF. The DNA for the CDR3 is TGTGCCAGCAGAAACACAGGCACAGATACGCAGTATTTT.

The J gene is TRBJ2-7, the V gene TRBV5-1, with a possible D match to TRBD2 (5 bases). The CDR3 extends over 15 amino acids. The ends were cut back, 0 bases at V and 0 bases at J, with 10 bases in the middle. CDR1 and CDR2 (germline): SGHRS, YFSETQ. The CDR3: CASSLEPGSSYEQYF. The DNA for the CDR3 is TGCGCCAGCAGCTTGGAGCCGGGAAGCTCCTACGAGCAGTACTTC. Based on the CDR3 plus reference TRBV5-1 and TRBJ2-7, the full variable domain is KAGVTQTPRYLIKTRGQQVTLSCSPISGHRSVSWYQQTPGQGLQFLFEYFSETQRNKGNFPGRFSGRQFSNSRSEMNVSTLELGDSALYLCASSLEPGSSYEQYFGPGTRLTVT.

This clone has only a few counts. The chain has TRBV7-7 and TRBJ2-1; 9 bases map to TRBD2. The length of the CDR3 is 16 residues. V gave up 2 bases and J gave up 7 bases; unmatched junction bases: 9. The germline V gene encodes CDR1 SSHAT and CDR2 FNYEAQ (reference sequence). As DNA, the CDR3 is TGTGCCAGCAGCTTATTGCGGGAGGGACGCAATAATGAGCAGTTCTTC. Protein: CASSLLREGRNNEQFF.

The CDR3 is CASSQDGPFGRGTEAFF. DNA for the CDR3: TGCGCCAGCAGCCAAGATGGGCCCTTTGGTAGGGGCACTGAAGCTTTCTTT. The chain uses TRBV4-1 and TRBJ1-1, with D possibly TRBD1 on 5 matching bases. The CDR3 has 17 amino acids. Per germline, CDR1 MGHRA and CDR2 YSYEKL. Trimming stripped 0 bases from V and 4 bases from J, with 18 bases between.

The CDR3 DNA follows: TGTGCCAGCAGTTACTCCCGGGACAGGGGTAGAGATACGCAGTATTTT. Translation: CASSYSRDRGRDTQYF. The V call is TRBV27, the J call TRBJ2-3; 10 bases are shared with TRBD1. Germline values: CDR1 MNHEY, CDR2 SMNVEV (reference sequence). The CDR3 length is 16 residues. V shed 4 bases, J shed 5 bases, and the junction held 9 bases outside the gene matches.

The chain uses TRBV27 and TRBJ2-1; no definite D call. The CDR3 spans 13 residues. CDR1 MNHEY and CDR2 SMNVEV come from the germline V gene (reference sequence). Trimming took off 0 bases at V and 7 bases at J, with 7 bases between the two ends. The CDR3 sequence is CASSLSIRNEQFF. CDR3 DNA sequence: TGTGCCAGCAGTTTATCCATAAGAAATGAGCAGTTCTTC.

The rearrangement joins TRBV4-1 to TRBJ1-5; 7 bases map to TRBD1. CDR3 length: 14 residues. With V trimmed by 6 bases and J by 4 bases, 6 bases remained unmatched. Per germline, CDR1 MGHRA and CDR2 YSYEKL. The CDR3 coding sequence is TGCGCCAGCAGGCAACCGGGACAGAATCAGCCCCAGCATTTT. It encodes CASRQPGQNQPQHF.

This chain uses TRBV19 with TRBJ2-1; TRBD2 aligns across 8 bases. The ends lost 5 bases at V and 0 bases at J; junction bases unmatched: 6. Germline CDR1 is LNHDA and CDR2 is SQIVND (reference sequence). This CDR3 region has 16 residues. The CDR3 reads CASSVVAGPSYNEQFF. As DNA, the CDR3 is TGTGCCAGTAGTGTAGTAGCGGGACCCTCCTACAATGAGCAGTTCTTC.

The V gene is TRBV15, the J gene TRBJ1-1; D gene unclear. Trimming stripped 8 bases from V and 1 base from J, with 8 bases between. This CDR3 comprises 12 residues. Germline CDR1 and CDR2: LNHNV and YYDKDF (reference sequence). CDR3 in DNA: TGTGCCACCGGGAGCTGGAACACTGAAGCTTTCTTT. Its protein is CATGSWNTEAFF.

CDR3 sequence reads: CATSRDPEGAMNTEAFF. The CDR3 coding sequence is TGTGCCACCAGCAGAGATCCGGAGGGTGCAATGAACACTGAAGCTTTCTTT. V usage is TRBV15 and J usage is TRBJ1-1, with D unresolved. The CDR3 is made up of 17 amino acids. V lost 0 bases to trimming and J lost 0 bases, with 14 bases between them. CDR1 and CDR2 from the germline V gene are LNHNV and YYDKDF (reference sequence).

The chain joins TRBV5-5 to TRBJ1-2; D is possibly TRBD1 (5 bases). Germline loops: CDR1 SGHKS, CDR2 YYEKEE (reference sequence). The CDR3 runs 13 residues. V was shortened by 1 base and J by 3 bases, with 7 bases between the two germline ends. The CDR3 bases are TGTGCCAGCAGCTTGTCGGGGGACTATGGCTACACCTTC. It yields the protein CASSLSGDYGYTF.

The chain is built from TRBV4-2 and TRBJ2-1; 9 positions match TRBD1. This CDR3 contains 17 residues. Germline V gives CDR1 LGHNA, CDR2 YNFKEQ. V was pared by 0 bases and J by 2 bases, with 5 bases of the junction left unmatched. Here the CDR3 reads CASSQDRGTGTYNEQFF. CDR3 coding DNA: TGTGCCAGCAGCCAAGACCGGGGGACAGGGACCTACAATGAGCAGTTCTTC.

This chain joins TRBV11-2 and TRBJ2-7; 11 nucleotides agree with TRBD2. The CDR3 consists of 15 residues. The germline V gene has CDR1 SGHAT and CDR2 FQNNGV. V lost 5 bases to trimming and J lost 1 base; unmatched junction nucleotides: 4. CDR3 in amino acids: CASSVPSGRSYEQYF. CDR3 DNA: TGTGCCAGCAGCGTACCTAGCGGGAGGTCCTACGAGCAGTACTTC.

In DNA, the CDR3 is TGTGCCAGCAGCTTAGATTCCTCCGTTCATCAGCCCCAGCATTTT. Protein product: CASSLDSSVHQPQHF. The chain combines TRBV11-2 with TRBJ1-5, with D hard to call. Germline CDR1 SGHAT, CDR2 FQNNGV. Trimming removed 0 bases at V and 5 bases at J, with 11 bases between. There are 15 residues in the CDR3.

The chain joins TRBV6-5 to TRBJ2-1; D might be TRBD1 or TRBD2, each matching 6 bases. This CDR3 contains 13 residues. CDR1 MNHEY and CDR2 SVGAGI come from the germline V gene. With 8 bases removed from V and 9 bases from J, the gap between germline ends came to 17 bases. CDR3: CASGDFGGTEQFF. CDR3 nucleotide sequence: TGTGCCAGCGGGGACTTTGGGGGCACTGAGCAGTTCTTC.

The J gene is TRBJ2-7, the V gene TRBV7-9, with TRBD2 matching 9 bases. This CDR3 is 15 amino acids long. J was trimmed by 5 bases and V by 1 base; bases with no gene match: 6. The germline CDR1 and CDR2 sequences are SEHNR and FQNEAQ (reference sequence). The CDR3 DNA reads TGTGCCAGCAGCTTAGTTGTAGCGGGAGCTGACGAGCAGTACTTC. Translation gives CASSLVVAGADEQYF.

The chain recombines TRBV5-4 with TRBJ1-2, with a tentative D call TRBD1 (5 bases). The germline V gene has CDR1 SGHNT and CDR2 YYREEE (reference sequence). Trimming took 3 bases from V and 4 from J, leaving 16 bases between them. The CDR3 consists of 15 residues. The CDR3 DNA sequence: TGTGCCAGCAGCTCACGGGACGCGGGGTCCTATGGCTACACCTTC. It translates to CASSSRDAGSYGYTF.

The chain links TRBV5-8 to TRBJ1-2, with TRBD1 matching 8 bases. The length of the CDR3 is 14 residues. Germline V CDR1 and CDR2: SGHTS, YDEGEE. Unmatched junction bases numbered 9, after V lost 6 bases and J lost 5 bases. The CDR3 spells CASTPQGAGYGYTF. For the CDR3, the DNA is TGTGCCAGCACCCCGCAGGGGGCCGGGTATGGCTACACCTTC.

DNA for the CDR3: TGCGCCAGCAGCTTGGAATCCCTTCCTGGACTAGAAAACATTCAGTACTTC. Its protein is CASSLESLPGLENIQYF. The chain carries TRBV5-1 and TRBJ2-4; 7 bases match TRBD2. Per germline, CDR1 SGHRS and CDR2 YFSETQ. The CDR3 is made up of 17 amino acids. V shed 0 bases and J 5 bases; nucleotides not matched to a gene: 11.

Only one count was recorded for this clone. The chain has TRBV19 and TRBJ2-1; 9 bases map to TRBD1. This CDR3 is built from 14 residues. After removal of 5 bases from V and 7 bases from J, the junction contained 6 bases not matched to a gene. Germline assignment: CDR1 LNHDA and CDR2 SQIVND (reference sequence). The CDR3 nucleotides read TGTGCCAGTAGTGTTTGGGACAGGGTTAATGAGCAGTTCTTC. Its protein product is CASSVWDRVNEQFF.

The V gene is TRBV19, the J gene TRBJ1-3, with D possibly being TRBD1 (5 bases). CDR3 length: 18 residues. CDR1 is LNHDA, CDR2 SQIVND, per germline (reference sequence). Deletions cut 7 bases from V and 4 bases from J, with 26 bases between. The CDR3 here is CASTVPFGGSSGGNTIYF. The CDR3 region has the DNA TGTGCCAGTACAGTACCCTTCGGGGGATCGTCTGGAGGAAACACCATATATTTT.

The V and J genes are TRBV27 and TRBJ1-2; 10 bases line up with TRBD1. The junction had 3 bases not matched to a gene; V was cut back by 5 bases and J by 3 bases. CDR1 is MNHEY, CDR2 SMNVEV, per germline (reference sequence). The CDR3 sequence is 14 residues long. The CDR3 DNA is TGTGCCAGCAGTGGGACAGGGGCCTACTATGGCTACACCTTC. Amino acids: CASSGTGAYYGYTF.

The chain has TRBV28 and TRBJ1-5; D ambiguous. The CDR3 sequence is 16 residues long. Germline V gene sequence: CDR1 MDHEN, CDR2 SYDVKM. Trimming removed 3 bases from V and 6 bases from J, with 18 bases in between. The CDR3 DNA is TGTGCCAGCAGTTTCGGTTTTAAGGGTTCGGGTCAGCCCCAGCATTTT. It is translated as CASSFGFKGSGQPQHF.

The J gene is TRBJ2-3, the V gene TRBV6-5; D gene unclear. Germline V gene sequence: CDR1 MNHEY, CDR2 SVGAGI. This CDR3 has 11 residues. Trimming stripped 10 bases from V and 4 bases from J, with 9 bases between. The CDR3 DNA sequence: TGTGCCATCGGGCGCGCAGATACGCAGTATTTT. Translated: CAIGRADTQYF.

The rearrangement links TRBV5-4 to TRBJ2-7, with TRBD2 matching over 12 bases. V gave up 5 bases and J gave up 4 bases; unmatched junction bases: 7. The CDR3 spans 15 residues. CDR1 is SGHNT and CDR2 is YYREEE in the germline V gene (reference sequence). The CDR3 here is CASRPGTSGPYEQYF. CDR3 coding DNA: TGTGCCAGCAGGCCTGGGACTAGCGGGCCATACGAGCAGTACTTC.

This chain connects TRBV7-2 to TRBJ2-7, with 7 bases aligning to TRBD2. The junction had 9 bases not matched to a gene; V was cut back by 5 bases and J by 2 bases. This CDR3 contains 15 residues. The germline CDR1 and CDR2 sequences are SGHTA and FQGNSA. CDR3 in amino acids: CASSVGGSGTYEQYF. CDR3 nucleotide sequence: TGTGCCAGCAGCGTAGGCGGGAGTGGTACCTACGAGCAGTACTTC. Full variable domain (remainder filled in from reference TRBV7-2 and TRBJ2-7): GAGVSQSPSNKVTEKGKDVELRCDPISGHTALYWYRQSLGQGLEFLIYFQGNSAPDKSGLPSDRFSAERTGGSVSTLTIQRTQQEDSAVYLCASSVGGSGTYEQYFGPGTRLTVT.

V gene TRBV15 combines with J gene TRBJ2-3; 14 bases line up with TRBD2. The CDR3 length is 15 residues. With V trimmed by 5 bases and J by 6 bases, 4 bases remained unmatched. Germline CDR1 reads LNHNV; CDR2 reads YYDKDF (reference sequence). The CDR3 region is CATSGTSGSADTQYF. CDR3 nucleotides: TGTGCCACCAGCGGGACTAGCGGGAGTGCGGATACGCAGTATTTT.